The 2 T cell receptor beta chains presented below share a single source sample, sequenced in a study of OX40 agonist ivuxolimab in advanced cancers. TCRdb's table, derived via immunoSEQ multiplex PCR, lists solely in-frame clones and lacks some. This table holds roughly 55,000 clones, 80% found once. The input for sequencing was CD4+ or CD8+ T cells sorted from blood, taken in a trial of the OX40 agonist ivuxolimab. The receptors originated from an adult with an advanced solid tumor such as melanoma, head and neck, liver or kidney cancer.

The chain couples TRBV5-4 to TRBJ2-1, with a possible D match to TRBD2 (7 bases). The germline V and J ends were trimmed by 3 bases and 0 bases, with 16 bases remaining between them. The CDR3 loop spans 17 amino acids. Germline V lookup: CDR1 SGHNT, CDR2 YYREEE (reference sequence). CDR3 loop: CASSWPRGGSSYNEQFF. The CDR3 DNA reads TGTGCCAGCAGCTGGCCTAGGGGGGGTAGCTCCTACAATGAGCAGTTCTTC.

The rearrangement joins TRBV25-1 to TRBJ1-2, with D perhaps matching TRBD1 (5 bases). The CDR3 runs to 12 residues. Trimming cost V 3 bases and J 8 bases, with 10 bases left between them. Germline V gives CDR1 MGHDK, CDR2 SYGVNS. In DNA form, the CDR3 reads TGTGCCAGCAGTGACAGGGCTTGGGGCTACACCTTC. It specifies CASSDRAWGYTF.